In this sample, the clone carrying this T cell receptor (beta chain) turned up a few times. This sample stems from a study of OX40 agonist ivuxolimab in advanced cancers. About the research overall: Patients' therapy was ivuxolimab, an antibody that acts as an agonist of OX40 (CD134).

The method was immunoSEQ multiplex PCR; TCRdb's version includes in-frame clones alone and lacks a portion of them. The data contain about 61,000 clones, 90% of them seen just once; the ten biggest clones take up 1.9%. CDR1 and CDR2 (germline): SGHTA, FQGNSA. J was trimmed by 1 base and V by 2 bases; bases with no gene match: 11. This CDR3 comprises 18 residues. This TCR derives from an adult with an advanced solid tumor such as melanoma, head and neck, liver or kidney cancer. This sequence joins TRBV7-2 and TRBJ2-7, with 10 bases that match TRBD2. The sample was CD4+ or CD8+ T cells sorted from blood, taken in a trial of the OX40 agonist ivuxolimab. The CDR3 coding sequence is TGTGCCAGCAGCTTAATAGCGGGAGGCTCCTTCTTGTCCTACGAGCAGTACTTC. Its translation is CASSLIAGGSFLSYEQYF. Combining the CDR3 with reference TRBV7-2 and TRBJ2-7 gives the whole variable domain GAGVSQSPSNKVTEKGKDVELRCDPISGHTALYWYRQSLGQGLEFLIYFQGNSAPDKSGLPSDRFSAERTGGSVSTLTIQRTQQEDSAVYLCASSLIAGGSFLSYEQYFGPGTRLTVT.